This T cell receptor (beta chain) was identified in a study of lymphopenia after photon versus proton radiotherapy. Study conclusions and caveats: Larger post-nadir TCR diversity loss correlated inversely with survival in deceased patients. Oligoclonal CD8+ Temra expansion after nadir drove photon patients' diversity drop. Relative stability marked proton patients; photon patients lost diversity and naive cells. Better survival with proton therapy was suggested as possible, not demonstrated.

In regard to this clone: Its antigen is not identified.

Trimming removed 6 bases from V and 0 bases from J; junction bases left unmatched: 8. This CDR3 region has 18 residues. Germline lookup yields CDR1 LNHDA and CDR2 SQIVND (reference sequence). Method: immunoSEQ multiplex PCR; TCRdb's copy keeps in-frame clones and lacks some. The sample includes 25,000 to 30,000 clones, 81% of them seen just once. Sequences were derived from peripheral blood, sampled from a patient treated with photon-based radiotherapy. The sequence derives from a man aged 50 to 59 with gastric cancer. V and J are TRBV19 and TRBJ2-2, with 12 bases lining up with TRBD2. As DNA, the CDR3 is TGTGCCAGTAGGCGGGGGACTAGCGGGTTTGCGAACACCGGGGAGCTGTTTTTT. Its translation is CASRRGTSGFANTGELFF.